This record concerns one T cell receptor (beta chain) sequence. This clone was recorded at least ten times. Its specific antigen is unknown. One end of the junction varies from germline; a read error may be responsible. TCRbeta CDR3 regions were amplified from genomic DNA by means of the immunoSEQ Assay, a bias-controlled multiplex PCR. From the authors' description of their analysis: The number of nucleated cells in each sample was estimated by amplification of reference gene primers within the assay. To quantify the absolute abundance of each unique TCRbeta CDR3 rearrangement, sequence reads were collapsed and filtered. For each sample, productive Simpson clonality was calculated by taking the square root of Simpson's diversity index across productive rearrangements. TCRdb retrieved this table from immuneACCESS and kept in-frame rearrangements only. Not all clones are present; in checked studies, unresolved V genes account for under half, and no reason is known for the remainder. V, J and clone size derive from that table, while D and trimming were established from the DNA sequence. Counted in this sample were 70,000 or so clones; 70% to 75% of them appeared once. The biggest ten clones account for around 21% of the sample.

The collaborating institutions used their own protocols to collect whole blood in K2EDTA tubes. For TCRbeta analysis, collaborator samples were shipped as frozen whole blood, as isolated PBMCs, or as DNA extracted from either sample type. This sample was taken from a study of blood T cell repertoires in COVID-19 (dated by TCRdb to 2018 to 2020). A note on the overall study: Samples from collaborators originated in the United States, Italy and Spain and spanned both the acute and convalescent phases of COVID-19. Where available, HLA class I and class II types were obtained from metadata supplied by the sample provider rather than from assay-based typing. The sample metadata nearly always contained a de-identified subject ID, COVID-19 status, age in years and sex. A freely available public database, intended as a resource for researchers studying the immune response to SARS-CoV-2, is where the repertoires were released. The samples were drawn from two sources: the first 160 participants of the ongoing ImmuneRACE study, and 1,200 or so subjects contributed by 6 global collaborators. Subjects who had been exposed to COVID-19, were actively infected with it, or had recovered from it provided the deeply sampled blood TCRbeta repertoires that made up the dataset. The material from the prospective study consisted of cDNA or gDNA derived from T cells, B-cell-depleted T cells, or PBMCs.

The research as a whole found: Clinical and demographic metadata were provided uncurated, with the amount varying by source and participant.

This clonotype was obtained from a man aged 70 or older with acute or convalescent COVID-19. Input material: peripheral blood.

The CDR3 region: CASSQTSGSSLFF. The sequence in DNA is TGTGCCAGCAGCCAAACTAGCGGGAGTTCTCTGTTCTTC. The chain is assembled from TRBV3-1 (or the pseudogene TRBV3-2) and TRBJ2-7; 11 central nucleotides agree with TRBD2. The CDR3 holds 13 amino acids from the cysteine to the phenylalanine. The sequence is cut down to CDR3 DNA, 39 bases in frame from base 1. CDR1 and CDR2, per the germline V gene (reference sequence), are LGHDT and YNNKEL.